One TCR beta chain is described in this entry. The data originate from a study of blood T cell repertoires in COVID-19. For the study at large: Sites in the United States, Italy and Spain provided acute and convalescent COVID-19 samples. PBMCs, B-cell-depleted T cells, or T cells provided the cDNA or gDNA that made up the material.

In the original workflow: Using reference gene primer amplification, nucleated cell counts were estimated. The table came from immunoSEQ multiplex PCR; TCRdb's copy has only in-frame clones and leaves some out. The DNA was the basis for D and trimming; V, J and clone size are from that table. Of 200,000 to 300,000 clones listed, roughly 87% are singletons. Germline V CDR1 and CDR2: LGHNT, FRNRAP. The trim removed 6 bases at V and 6 bases at J, leaving 5 bases unmatched. The CDR3 totals 14 residues. The V gene is TRBV12-5, the J gene TRBJ1-6; 7 nucleotides match TRBD1. The origin of this receptor is a woman between 25 and 40 years old with acute or convalescent COVID-19. Sequencing used peripheral blood. The CDR3: CASGNGTANSPLHF. The DNA for the CDR3 is TGTGCTAGTGGCAACGGGACAGCTAATTCACCCCTCCACTTT.